These 2 T cell receptor beta chains were sequenced from one sample in a study of Ad26.COV2.S vaccination and SARS-CoV-2 variants. This table comes from immunoSEQ multiplex PCR, and its TCRdb copy is limited to in-frame clones, with some not included. Counted here are 350,000 to 550,000 clones, 85% to 90% occurring once; the ten biggest clones make up about 2.7%. The treatment denotes: around 19 received Ad26.COV2.S at low or high dose, single or two shots; 5 received placebo; per-sample allocation not given. Collection of the samples took place on day 63 after the first injection of vaccine or placebo. This specimen consisted of peripheral blood, obtained in a trial of Ad26.COV2.S vaccine versus placebo. These TCRs come from a person aged 18-65 years who received the Ad26.COV2.S COVID-19 vaccine or a placebo.

The rearrangement links TRBV19 to TRBJ2-6, with 8 bases matching TRBD1. J gave up 0 bases and V 5 bases, and 12 bases lay outside the gene matches. Germline CDR1 is LNHDA and CDR2 is SQIVND (reference sequence). The CDR3 is 19 residues long. CDR3 bases: TGTGCCAGTAGTCTTGGACAGGGATCCTCACTCTCTGGGGCCAACGTCCTGACTTTC. Translated, it gives CASSLGQGSSLSGANVLTF.

The rearrangement links TRBV5-4 to TRBJ2-5, with a possible D match to TRBD2 (6 bases). The CDR3 runs to 15 residues. V was clipped by 6 bases and J by 1 base, with 16 bases between them. The V gene's germline CDR1 is SGHNT and CDR2 YYREEE (reference sequence). The CDR3 spells CASNTGLGTQETQYF. In DNA, the CDR3 is TGTGCCAGCAACACGGGACTCGGGACCCAAGAGACCCAGTACTTC.